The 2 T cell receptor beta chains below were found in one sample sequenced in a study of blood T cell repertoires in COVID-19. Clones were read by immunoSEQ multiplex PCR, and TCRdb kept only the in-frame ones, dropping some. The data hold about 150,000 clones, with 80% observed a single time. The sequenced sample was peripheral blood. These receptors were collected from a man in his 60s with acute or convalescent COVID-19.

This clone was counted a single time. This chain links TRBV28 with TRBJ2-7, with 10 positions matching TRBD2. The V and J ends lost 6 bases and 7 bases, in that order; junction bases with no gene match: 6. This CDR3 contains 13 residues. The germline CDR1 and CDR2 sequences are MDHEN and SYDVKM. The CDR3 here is CASRAGGPGEQYF. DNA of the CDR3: TGTGCCAGCAGAGCGGGAGGGCCCGGGGAGCAGTACTTC.

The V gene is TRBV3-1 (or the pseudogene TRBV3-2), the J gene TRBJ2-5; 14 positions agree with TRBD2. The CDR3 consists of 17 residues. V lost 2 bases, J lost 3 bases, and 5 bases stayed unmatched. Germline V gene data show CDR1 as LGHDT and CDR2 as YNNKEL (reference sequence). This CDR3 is CASSQLRTSGGKETQYF. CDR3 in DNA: TGTGCCAGCAGCCAACTGAGGACTAGCGGGGGGAAAGAGACCCAGTACTTC.